Here is one T cell receptor (beta chain) with its context. What it recognizes is unknown. The data belong to a study of OX40 agonist ivuxolimab in advanced cancers. Study in general: People who had prior anti-PD-1, anti-PD-L1 or anti-CTLA-4 therapy could take part, and around 39% had some. General study results and limits: Some nonresponders also had low normalized T-cell clonal expansion.

Assay: immunoSEQ multiplex PCR; the TCRdb copy retains only in-frame clones and omits some. The sample carries 66,000 or so clones, about 85% recorded once. The CDR3 is 17 residues long. Looked up from germline, CDR1 is SEHNR and CDR2 is FQNEAQ (reference sequence). V shed 3 bases and J 4 bases; nucleotides not matched to a gene: 12. The chain uses TRBV7-9 and TRBJ2-5; 9 bases map to TRBD2. This specimen was CD4+ or CD8+ T cells sorted from blood, taken in a trial of the OX40 agonist ivuxolimab. The receptor was derived from an adult with an advanced solid tumor such as melanoma, head and neck, liver or kidney cancer. The CDR3 nucleotides are TGTGCCAGCAGCTTGCGGGGGGCCCTGACTAGCGGAGAGACCCAGTACTTC. Translated: CASSLRGALTSGETQYF.